These 19 T cell receptor beta chains came from one sample sequenced in a study of post-analysis software for immune sequencing data. Study results and limitations: TRBV segments more frequent in patients than in controls numbered five and included TRBV5-6, TRBV5-1 and TRBV20-1.

Each TCR beta cDNA library carried unique molecular identifiers. TCRdb reprocessed the PCR reads via MiXCR and lists one record per CDR3 protein. Of fewer than 900,000 distinct CDR3 sequences listed, about half were seen once; the top ten hold roughly 4.9%. These receptors' antigens are unknown. The sequenced sample consisted of blood. These receptors originate from a girl aged 10-17 years with multiple sclerosis.

The V and J genes are TRBV7-2 and TRBJ2-5, with D perhaps matching TRBD2 (5 bases). Germline CDR1 reads SGHTA; CDR2 reads FQGNSA. This CDR3 is built from 12 residues. Trimming shortened V by 5 bases and J by 7 bases, and 11 bases separated the two germline ends. The CDR3 DNA follows: TGTGCCAGCAGCGCCCCCGAGGGGACCCAGTACTTC. Translating it yields CASSAPEGTQYF.

The sample holds one count of this clonotype. The CDR3 DNA sequence: TGTGCCAGTCCCCCGGGACAGGGTAAGAATGAGCAGTTCTTC. It is translated as CASPPGQGKNEQFF. The chain combines TRBV21-1 with TRBJ2-1; no check of the table's D call, TRBD1, against the DNA was made. TRBV21-1 is termed a pseudogene. This CDR3 is built from 14 residues.

Remarks on this clonotype: Germline and junction disagree at one end, which may indicate a read error. V gene TRBV10-3 combines with J gene TRBJ2-3; 9 bases align to TRBD1. The CDR3 has 17 residues. The V gene's germline CDR1 is ENHRY and CDR2 SYGVKD. The CDR3 nucleotides read TGTGCCATCAGGAAGTGGACAGGGGTGGAGAGCACAGACACGCAGTATTTT. Translated, it gives CAIRKWTGVESTDTQYF.

The chain carries TRBV3-1 and TRBJ2-5; 7 bases line up with TRBD2. The J call may be mistaken, given a closer DNA end match to TRBJ2-7. CDR1 LGHDT and CDR2 YNNKEL come from the germline V gene (reference sequence). The CDR3 length is 13 residues. The CDR3 DNA reads as TGTGCCAGCAGCCAAGACTGGGGGGGCGAGCAGTACTTC. Protein product: CASSQDWGGEQYF.

V is TRBV27 and J is TRBJ1-4; D remains ambiguous. Germline CDR1 is MNHEY and CDR2 is SMNVEV (reference sequence). Trimming took 0 bases from V and 4 from J, leaving 3 bases between them. There are 13 residues in the CDR3. CDR3 amino acids: CASSLSYNEKLFF. The CDR3 DNA is TGTGCCAGCAGTTTATCTTATAATGAAAAACTGTTTTTT. Full variable domain (rest looked up from reference TRBV27 and TRBJ1-4): EAQVTQNPRYLITVTGKKLTVTCSQNMNHEYMSWYRQDPGLGLRQIYYSMNVEVTDKGDVPEGYKVSRKEKRNFPLILESPSPNQTSLYFCASSLSYNEKLFFGSGTQLSVL.

The rearrangement uses TRBV11-2 and TRBJ2-1; D remains unclear. This CDR3 comprises 13 residues. From germline, CDR1 is SGHAT and CDR2 FQNNGV. V was shortened by 2 bases and J by 6 bases, with 8 bases between the two germline ends. The CDR3 here is CASSLILSNEQFF. The DNA of the CDR3 is TGTGCCAGCAGCTTAATTTTGTCCAATGAGCAGTTCTTC. The full variable domain, rest sourced from reference TRBV11-2 and TRBJ2-1, is EAGVAQSPRYKIIEKRQSVAFWCNPISGHATLYWYQQILGQGPKLLIQFQNNGVVDDSQLPKDRFSAERLKGVDSTLKIQPAKLEDSAVYLCASSLILSNEQFFGPGTRLTVL.

This clonotype was counted only a few times. The J gene is TRBJ2-7, the V gene TRBV5-5, with TRBD2 matching 14 bases. CDR1 and CDR2 from the germline V gene are SGHKS and YYEKEE (reference sequence). The CDR3 contains 17 residues. Trimming took 2 bases from V and 6 from J; bases not matched to a gene: 10. CDR3 nucleotide sequence: TGTGCCAGCAGCTTTTTGGGGACTAGCGGGAGCTCGGGCGAGCAGTACTTC. It codes for CASSFLGTSGSSGEQYF.

The chain employs TRBV3-1 and TRBJ2-1; 9 bases map to TRBD2. CDR1 and CDR2 (germline): LGHDT, YNNKEL (reference sequence). The CDR3 spans 17 residues. V lost 1 base and J lost 4; bases outside the gene matches: 8. The CDR3 is CASSQGLAADLYNEQFF. CDR3 in DNA: TGTGCCAGCAGCCAAGGACTAGCGGCCGACTTGTACAATGAGCAGTTCTTC.

The J gene is TRBJ1-1, the V gene TRBV20-1; 9 bases match TRBD1. V dropped 2 bases and J dropped 3; count of bases not matched to a gene: 4. This CDR3 has 14 residues. Per the germline V gene, CDR1 is DFQATT and CDR2 is SNEGSKA (reference sequence). The CDR3 protein is CSARRTGEDTEAFF. The CDR3, as DNA: TGCAGTGCTAGAAGGACAGGGGAGGACACTGAAGCTTTCTTT.

The chain is built from TRBV12-3 or TRBV12-4 and TRBJ1-4; D remains ambiguous. V lost 3 bases and J lost 5, with 13 bases in between. The CDR3 spans 15 residues. The CDR3 protein is CASSFTPGLNEKLFF. CDR3 DNA: TGTGCCAGCAGTTTTACCCCTGGGTTAAATGAAAAACTGTTTTTT.

Written as DNA, the CDR3 is TGCGCCAGCAGCCCATTTTCCCCAGGGGGCTCTGGGGCCAACGTCCTGACTTTC. It codes for CASSPFSPGGSGANVLTF. This chain joins TRBV4-3 and TRBJ2-6, with 7 bases lining up with TRBD1. The CDR3 consists of 18 residues. Germline V gives CDR1 LGHNA, CDR2 YSLEER. V shed 4 bases and J 0 bases; nucleotides not matched to a gene: 9.

This clonotype was counted at least ten times. The chain combines TRBV20-1 with TRBJ2-7, with 11 bases matching TRBD2. CDR3 size: 13 residues. With V trimmed by 6 bases and J by 0 bases, 1 base remained unmatched. Germline assignment: CDR1 DFQATT and CDR2 SNEGSKA (reference sequence). The CDR3 reads CSALAGGSYEQYF. Written as DNA, the CDR3 is TGCAGTGCCCTAGCGGGGGGCTCCTACGAGCAGTACTTC.

The V call is TRBV20-1, the J call TRBJ2-1; 9 bases line up with TRBD2. This CDR3 region has 16 residues. Germline V gene data show CDR1 as DFQATT and CDR2 as SNEGSKA (reference sequence). Losses at the gene ends were 3 bases for V and 1 base for J; bases not matched to a gene: 7. The CDR3 DNA sequence: TGCAGTGCTAGTGCGGGAGGGCCGGGTTCCTACAATGAGCAGTTCTTC. It yields the protein CSASAGGPGSYNEQFF.

In its sample, this clonotype was seen a few times. The V call is TRBV6-5, the J call TRBJ2-7; tentatively, D is TRBD1 (5 bases). This CDR3 is 15 amino acids long. From germline, CDR1 is MNHEY and CDR2 SVGAGI. The V gene lost 4 bases and the J gene lost 2 bases, with 15 bases spanning the gap. Here the CDR3 DNA reads TGTGCCAGCAGTTCCCCCGCCCAGGGCACCTACGAGCAGTACTTC. Its protein is CASSSPAQGTYEQYF.

The chain recombines TRBV6-2 or TRBV6-3 with TRBJ1-2; the match to TRBD1 covers 7 bases. The CDR3 has 13 amino acids. Germline trimming cut 2 bases from V and 7 bases from J; bases unmatched to any gene: 4. Germline CDR1 reads MNHEY; CDR2 reads SVGEGT. The CDR3 reads CASSYVSGGGYTF. DNA of the CDR3: TGTGCCAGCAGTTACGTGTCAGGGGGTGGCTACACCTTC.

This clonotype occurred a few times. This chain joins TRBV12-3 or TRBV12-4 and TRBJ2-4; 8 bases match TRBD2. The trim removed 8 bases at V and 6 bases at J, leaving 9 bases unmatched. CDR3 length: 14 amino acids. The CDR3 is CASERGGRGNIQYF. The CDR3 DNA is TGTGCCAGCGAACGCGGGGGGCGTGGAAACATTCAGTACTTC.

CDR3 loop: CASSVSGSKNNEQFF. The CDR3 DNA is TGTGCCAGCAGCGTGAGCGGGAGTAAGAACAATGAGCAGTTCTTC. The V call is TRBV9, the J call TRBJ2-1; 8 bases match TRBD2. The V segment lost 2 bases and the J segment 5 bases; nucleotides outside the gene matches: 6. The CDR3 sequence is 15 residues long. CDR1 is SGDLS and CDR2 is YYNGEE in the germline V gene.

The V and J genes are TRBV20-1 and TRBJ2-6, with TRBD2 matching 10 bases. The V gene's germline CDR1 is DFQATT and CDR2 SNEGSKA (reference sequence). V trimming: 6 bases; J trimming: 5 bases; junction bases outside the gene matches: 7. The CDR3 totals 15 residues. In DNA, the CDR3 is TGCAGTGCCACTAATAGCGGGAGGAGGGCCAACGTCCTGACTTTC. It codes for CSATNSGRRANVLTF.

This chain uses TRBV5-1 with TRBJ1-5, with D uncertain. Germline CDR1 SGHRS, CDR2 YFSETQ. This CDR3 spans 16 amino acids. V shed 4 bases and J shed 7 bases, with 21 bases lying between them. CDR3: CASSLGSGRENQPQHF. The CDR3 DNA sequence: TGCGCCAGCAGCCTCGGCTCTGGACGGGAAAACCAGCCCCAGCATTTT.